The 14 T cell receptor beta chains presented below share a single source sample, sequenced in a study of CXCR3-negative and CXCR3-positive naive CD8 T cells (dated by TCRdb to about 2019). Overall study results and their limits: Compared with CXCR3-negative naive cells, CXCR3-positive naive cells had TRB CDR3s with higher hydrophobicity (lower Kidera factor 4), lower energy, and higher strength and volume indices.

Their antigens are not known. TCRdb records NextSeq 550 as the sequencer. The Human TCR Profiling Kit (MiLaboratory) was used to make UMI-labeled 5' RACE TRB cDNA libraries. TCRdb reprocessed the reads, so every CDR3 protein sequence counts as one entry and DNA is not shown. The sample's clone listing holds around 63,000 distinct CDR3 sequences. The ten most abundant clones make up 4% to 5.5% of the sample. The sequenced sample was naive CXCR3+ CD8+ T cells from blood. Explained via the paper, the cell subset or site label denotes: CD45RO-CCR7+CD27+CD95- naive CD8+ T cells expressing CXCR3 (TNR3+). The receptors derive from a human donor in good health. Some clones in this sample may be carry-over from other donors' samples.

This chain connects TRBV28 to TRBJ2-3; checking the TCRdb D call of TRBD1 is not possible without DNA. Germline values: CDR1 MDHEN, CDR2 SYDVKM. This CDR3 is built from 16 residues. This CDR3 reads CASSLPPTGVGDTQYF.

The V and J genes are TRBV29-1 and TRBJ2-1; absent DNA, TCRdb's TRBD1 call cannot be checked. Germline CDR1 and CDR2: SQVTM and ANQGSEA. This CDR3 is 16 amino acids long. The CDR3 is CSVELGRPSSYNEQFF.

The chain combines TRBV7-9 with TRBJ2-1; TCRdb picks TRBD2, but there is no DNA to check that call. In germline, CDR1 is SEHNR, CDR2 FQNEAQ (reference sequence). This CDR3 is built from 17 residues. CDR3 region: CASSLGTALLGYNEQFF.

The chain employs TRBV28 and TRBJ2-5. Looked up from germline, CDR1 is MDHEN and CDR2 is SYDVKM. This CDR3 is built from 11 residues. CDR3 protein: CASSPQETQYF.

CDR3 loop: CASSPQGVSYEQYF. This sequence joins TRBV18 and TRBJ2-7. The germline V gene encodes CDR1 KGHSH and CDR2 LQKENI. The CDR3 contains 14 residues.

The CDR3 sequence is CASSIGGLGGRETQYF. J is TRBJ2-5 and V is TRBV12-3 or TRBV12-4; TCRdb's D call of TRBD1 is untestable without DNA. There are 16 residues in the CDR3.

The chain couples TRBV9 to TRBJ2-2; lacking DNA, the TRBD1 call made by TCRdb goes unchecked. This CDR3 region has 13 residues. CDR1 is SGDLS and CDR2 is YYNGEE in the germline V gene. The CDR3 reads CASSAPPRLGLFF. Together with reference TRBV9 and TRBJ2-2, the CDR3 gives the full variable domain: DSGVTQTPKHLITATGQRVTLRCSPRSGDLSVYWYQQSLDQGLQFLIQYYNGEERAKGNILERFSAQQFPDLHSELNLSSLELGDSALYFCASSAPPRLGLFFGEGSRLTVL.

This rearrangement joins TRBV29-1 to TRBJ2-5; TCRdb names TRBD1, which stays unverified in the absence of DNA. CDR3 length equals 14 residues. Germline V lookup: CDR1 SQVTM, CDR2 ANQGSEA. The CDR3 sequence is CSVVGDRGRETQYF.

This rearrangement joins TRBV29-1 to TRBJ2-7; checking the TCRdb D call of TRBD1 is not possible without DNA. CDR1 and CDR2 (germline): SQVTM, ANQGSEA. The CDR3 consists of 11 residues. This CDR3 is CSVQTGVEQYF.

The chain links TRBV20-1 to TRBJ2-7; TCRdb outputs TRBD2, but without DNA this stays unchecked. This CDR3 contains 18 residues. Germline-derived CDR1 and CDR2 are DFQATT and SNEGSKA (reference sequence). The CDR3 loop reads CSARDQGLAGGGSYEQYF.

V and J are TRBV14 and TRBJ2-3; TCRdb designates TRBD1, a call that cannot be tested without DNA. There are 18 residues in the CDR3. Germline V gene sequence: CDR1 SGHDN, CDR2 FVKESK. CDR3 loop: CASSPTVWKQGRTDTQYF.

The chain links TRBV29-1 to TRBJ1-1. The germline gives CDR1 SQVTM, CDR2 ANQGSEA. The CDR3 is 16 residues long. CDR3: CSATPLPTGMNTEAFF.

The chain couples TRBV5-5 to TRBJ2-3; TCRdb proposes TRBD2, but this gene call is untestable without DNA. The germline CDR1 and CDR2 sequences are SGHKS and YYEKEE (reference sequence). The CDR3 loop spans 11 amino acids. CDR3: CASRGPDTQYF.

V is TRBV7-6 and J is TRBJ2-7; TCRdb's D gene call, TRBD1, goes unchecked for lack of DNA. The germline CDR1 and CDR2 sequences are SGHVS and FNYEAQ. The CDR3 extends over 16 amino acids. The CDR3 here is CASSPGPHQTSYEQYF.